This T cell receptor (beta chain) was observed in a study of post-analysis software for immune sequencing data. Study conclusions and caveats: Controls' normalized Chao1 diversity significantly exceeded that of multiple sclerosis patients. Four or five TRBV segments were significantly more frequent in patients than in controls. TRBV5-6, TRBV5-1 and TRBV20-1 were among these segments.

Comments on this clonotype: What it recognizes is unknown. Germline and junction disagree at one end, which may indicate a read error.

Incorporated into the TCR beta cDNA libraries were unique molecular identifiers, which served to reduce PCR and sequencing biases. From roughly 1 to 10 million T cells, roughly 540,000 cDNA molecules were obtained. TCRdb re-called the PCR reads through MiXCR, storing one row per CDR3 protein. The sample has 800,000 to 950,000 distinct CDR3 sequences; about 53% are singletons. The CDR3 length is 14 residues. Germline V gene data show CDR1 as LNHDA and CDR2 as SQIVND (reference sequence). The sequence derives from a girl under 18 with multiple sclerosis. The sample taken for sequencing was blood. The gene calls are TRBV19 and TRBJ2-1, with 7 bases fitting TRBD2. CDR3 nucleotides: TGTGCCAGCTCTGGCGGGAGCTCCTACAATGAGCAGTATTTC. Protein sequence: CASSGGSSYNEQYF.